Below, 29 T cell receptor beta chains from the same sample are listed, as sequenced in a study of identical twins. TCRdb re-called the 5' RACE reads with MiXCR, one entry per CDR3 protein. The sample shows 510,000 or so distinct CDR3 sequences, approximately 16% of them seen only once. These data also featured in a second study, about yellow fever vaccine responses in identical twins.

Sequenced sample: CD4+ T cells sorted from blood. All receptors derive from a woman in her late teens or twenties in good health.

The genes are TRBV5-1 and TRBJ2-2; D is possibly TRBD1 or TRBD2 (5 bases each). The CDR3 is made up of 17 amino acids. Germline CDR1 and CDR2: SGHRS and YFSETQ. The ends were cut back, 0 bases at V and 1 base at J, with 13 bases in the middle. CDR3 region: CASSLAWGRENTGELFF. The CDR3 DNA reads TGCGCCAGCAGCTTGGCCTGGGGACGGGAGAACACCGGGGAGCTGTTTTTT.

The rearrangement uses TRBV20-1 and TRBJ2-3, with TRBD2 matching 12 bases. Germline CDR1 DFQATT, CDR2 SNEGSKA (reference sequence). The CDR3 spans 14 residues. V trimming: 5 bases; J trimming: 3 bases; junction bases outside the gene matches: 3. This chain's CDR3 is CSALTSGRTDTQYF. The DNA for the CDR3 is TGCAGTGCTCTAACTAGCGGGAGGACAGATACGCAGTATTTT.

This clonotype has more than one count but fewer than ten. The V and J genes are TRBV10-3 and TRBJ2-1; D possibly corresponds to TRBD2 (7 bases). The V end lost 4 bases, the J end lost 2 bases, and 12 bases lay between the germline ends. This CDR3 has 15 residues. Per germline, CDR1 ENHRY and CDR2 SYGVKD. For the CDR3, the DNA is TGTGCCATCAGTGGGGGGGCGGGAGCCTACAATGAGCAGTTCTTC. Its protein is CAISGGAGAYNEQFF.

This clonotype was detected a few times. This chain uses TRBV29-1 with TRBJ2-5; 7 nucleotides agree with TRBD1. J lost 4 bases, V lost 3 bases, and 5 bases had no gene match. The CDR3 has 13 residues. Per germline, CDR1 SQVTM and CDR2 ANQGSEA. The CDR3: CSVDETGSETQYF. The CDR3 coding sequence is TGCAGCGTTGACGAGACAGGGTCAGAGACCCAGTACTTC.

This clonotype was seen only a few times. V gene TRBV29-1 combines with J gene TRBJ2-3, with 9 bases fitting TRBD1. Germline trimming cut 4 bases from V and 1 base from J; bases unmatched to any gene: 6. The CDR3 contains 15 residues. Germline CDR1 and CDR2: SQVTM and ANQGSEA. The CDR3 sequence: CSVGGTGRGTDTQYF. Written as DNA, the CDR3 is TGCAGCGTTGGGGGGACAGGGCGGGGCACAGATACGCAGTATTTT.

This clonotype was detected only a few times. Here the CDR3 DNA reads TGTGCCATCAGTGAAAGGGAGACCACCGGGGAGCTGTTTTTT. The encoded protein is CAISERETTGELFF. The V gene is TRBV10-3, the J gene TRBJ2-2, with D tentatively TRBD2 (5 bases). Deletions cut 3 bases from V and 4 bases from J, with 9 bases between. Germline V CDR1 and CDR2: ENHRY, SYGVKD. There are 14 residues in the CDR3.

CDR3 sequence: CASSLNRQGEEKLFF. The CDR3 nucleotides read TGTGCCAGCAGCTTAAATCGACAGGGGGAGGAAAAACTGTTTTTT. The J gene is TRBJ1-4, the V gene TRBV7-8; 9 nucleotides match TRBD1. The CDR3 consists of 15 residues. V lost 2 bases to trimming and J lost 8 bases; unmatched junction nucleotides: 6. Germline-derived CDR1 and CDR2 are SGHVS and FQNEAQ.

This rearrangement joins TRBV12-3 or TRBV12-4 to TRBJ2-4, with a tentative D call TRBD1 (6 bases). CDR3 length equals 17 residues. Trimming stripped 0 bases from V and 0 bases from J, with 12 bases between. The CDR3 here is CASSLAQGILAKNIQYF. The CDR3 bases are TGTGCCAGCAGTTTAGCCCAGGGGATCCTAGCCAAAAACATTCAGTACTTC.

This clonotype was detected only a few times. V usage is TRBV2 and J usage is TRBJ2-7; D unclear. CDR1 and CDR2 (germline): SNHLY, FYNNEI. CDR3 length: 12 residues. Between the trimmed V and J ends, which lost 6 bases and 0 bases, there was a span of 6 bases. The chain's CDR3 is CASRTDSYEQYF. Written as DNA, the CDR3 is TGTGCCAGCAGGACGGACTCCTACGAGCAGTACTTC.

This clonotype turned up a few times. The J gene is TRBJ2-5, the V gene TRBV15; possibly TRBD2 for D (7 bases). Trimming took off 3 bases at V and 6 bases at J, with 14 bases between the two ends. The CDR3 is made up of 14 amino acids. Germline CDR1 LNHNV, CDR2 YYDKDF (reference sequence). The CDR3 DNA sequence: TGTGCCACCAGCAGTGGGGGGGGCGGACAGACCCAGTACTTC. It specifies CATSSGGGGQTQYF.

This clonotype was seen only a few times. The chain recombines TRBV5-6 with TRBJ2-5; D unresolved. Germline V gene sequence: CDR1 SGHDT, CDR2 YYEEEE. The CDR3 is 15 amino acids. V shed 0 bases and J shed 2 bases, with 11 bases lying between them. CDR3 nucleotide sequence: TGTGCCAGCAGCTTGGTGTCCACTAAGCAAGAGACCCAGTACTTC. This encodes CASSLVSTKQETQYF.

In this sample, this clonotype turned up a few times. The J gene is TRBJ2-1, the V gene TRBV7-3, with TRBD2 identical over 11 bases. The length of the CDR3 is 17 residues. The germline gives CDR1 SGHTA, CDR2 FQGTGA. Trimming took 4 bases from V and 4 from J; bases not matched to a gene: 9. For the CDR3, the DNA is TGTGCCAGCAGCTCTCATTCCGGGACTAGCGGTTACAATGAGCAGTTCTTC. It codes for CASSSHSGTSGYNEQFF. The entire variable domain, with the rest obtained from reference TRBV7-3 and TRBJ2-1, is as follows: GAGVSQTPSNKVTEKGKYVELRCDPISGHTALYWYRQSLGQGPEFLIYFQGTGAADDSGLPNDRFFAVRPEGSVSTLKIQRTERGDSAVYLCASSSHSGTSGYNEQFFGPGTRLTVL.

The chain combines TRBV20-1 with TRBJ2-6; TRBD2 agrees at 7 bases. This CDR3 spans 15 amino acids. Germline loops: CDR1 DFQATT, CDR2 SNEGSKA (reference sequence). Germline trimming cut 4 bases from V and 3 bases from J; bases unmatched to any gene: 6. The CDR3 loop is CSATSGLGGANVLTF. Written as DNA, the CDR3 is TGCAGTGCTACTAGCGGTTTGGGTGGGGCCAACGTCCTGACTTTC.

This rearrangement joins TRBV29-1 to TRBJ2-3; D tentatively fits TRBD1 or TRBD2 (5 bases each). The CDR3 has 12 residues. V lost 0 bases, J lost 10 bases, and 11 bases lay in between. Germline CDR1 SQVTM, CDR2 ANQGSEA. The CDR3 sequence is CSVEDRGWAQYF. For the CDR3, the DNA is TGCAGCGTTGAAGATCGGGGCTGGGCGCAGTATTTT.

V gene TRBV4-1 combines with J gene TRBJ2-1; perhaps TRBD2 as D (8 bases). Germline values: CDR1 MGHRA, CDR2 YSYEKL. The CDR3 has 18 amino acids. V shed 1 base and J shed 4 bases, with 20 bases lying between them. In DNA form, the CDR3 reads TGCGCCAGCAGCCAAGGGGGACAGAGCGGGAGAGCTTACAATGAGCAGTTCTTC. It yields the protein CASSQGGQSGRAYNEQFF.

This chain links TRBV7-9 with TRBJ2-2; 10 positions match TRBD2. The CDR3 has 17 amino acids. Germline CDR1 is SEHNR and CDR2 is FQNEAQ (reference sequence). V shed 0 bases, J shed 7 bases, and the junction held 8 bases outside the gene matches. In DNA, the CDR3 is TGTGCCAGCAGCTTAGCAAGCGGGAGGGCCGGTGGCGGGGAGCTGTTTTTT. Amino acid sequence: CASSLASGRAGGGELFF.

The V gene is TRBV10-3, the J gene TRBJ1-6; D is unresolved. The CDR3 extends over 13 amino acids. V shed 3 bases and J shed 13 bases, with 13 bases lying between them. Germline V gene data show CDR1 as ENHRY and CDR2 as SYGVKD. This chain's CDR3 is CAISDQTDGPLHF. Here the CDR3 DNA reads TGTGCCATCAGTGATCAGACGGACGGCCCCCTCCACTTT.

The table lists this clonotype with a few counts. The chain joins TRBV11-3 to TRBJ2-1, with 8 bases aligning to TRBD2. CDR3 length: 15 residues. Germline V CDR1 and CDR2: SGHNT, YENEEA. V was pared by 5 bases and J by 4 bases, with 7 bases of the junction left unmatched. For the CDR3, the DNA is TGTGCCAGCAGCACCAGTAGCGGGGAGTACAATGAGCAGTTCTTC. The encoded protein is CASSTSSGEYNEQFF. Complete variable domain (other parts from reference TRBV11-3 and TRBJ2-1): EAGVVQSPRYKIIEKKQPVAFWCNPISGHNTLYWYLQNLGQGPELLIRYENEEAVDDSQLPKDRFSAERLKGVDSTLKIQPAELGDSAVYLCASSTSSGEYNEQFFGPGTRLTVL.

This clonotype was observed a few times. This chain uses TRBV24-1 with TRBJ2-1; 8 bases line up with TRBD2. J was trimmed by 7 bases and V by 4 bases; bases with no gene match: 14. The germline V gene has CDR1 KGHDR and CDR2 SFDVKD. The CDR3 loop spans 17 amino acids. The CDR3 region is CATSDDRTSQVTNEQFF. The CDR3 nucleotides read TGTGCCACCAGTGACGACAGGACTAGCCAAGTCACAAATGAGCAGTTCTTC.

This chain uses TRBV2 with TRBJ2-1, with 11 bases fitting TRBD2. Per the germline V gene, CDR1 is SNHLY and CDR2 is FYNNEI. The J segment lost 2 bases and the V segment lost 7 bases, leaving 10 bases of the junction unmatched. This CDR3 has 17 residues. CDR3 amino acids: CASNLDPGLAAYNEQFF. In nucleotides, the CDR3 is TGTGCCAGCAATCTTGACCCGGGACTAGCGGCCTACAATGAGCAGTTCTTC.

In this sample, this clonotype turned up a few times. This rearrangement joins TRBV28 to TRBJ1-2; D call uncertain. V lost 5 bases, J lost 1 base, and 14 bases lay in between. Germline values: CDR1 MDHEN, CDR2 SYDVKM. The CDR3 spans 15 residues. In DNA form, the CDR3 reads TGTGCCAGCAGTCCGCGCAGGCTCTTTAACTATGGCTACACCTTC. Residues: CASSPRRLFNYGYTF.

The sample holds many counts of this clonotype. J is TRBJ2-3 and V is TRBV5-1; D may be TRBD1 (7 bases). Trimming removed 0 bases at V and 4 bases at J, with 15 bases between. The CDR3 is 16 residues long. Germline CDR1 and CDR2: SGHRS and YFSETQ. CDR3 bases: TGCGCCAGCAGCTTGGCCACTGACAGGGAGGCAGATACGCAGTATTTT. Translated, it gives CASSLATDREADTQYF.

This chain uses TRBV6-1 with TRBJ1-4; a possible D gene is TRBD1 (5 bases). The CDR3 contains 17 residues. V lost 1 base and J 3 bases, leaving 15 bases between the germline ends. CDR1 and CDR2 from the germline V gene are MNHNS and SASEGT. CDR3 sequence reads: CASSEGSGLRANEKLFF. The CDR3 bases are TGTGCCAGCAGTGAAGGGTCAGGGTTGAGAGCTAATGAAAAACTGTTTTTT.

V gene TRBV20-1 combines with J gene TRBJ2-3, with D perhaps matching TRBD1 or TRBD2 (5 bases each). This CDR3 is 13 amino acids long. V was cut by 3 bases and J by 2 bases, with 9 bases left in between. Germline V gene sequence: CDR1 DFQATT, CDR2 SNEGSKA (reference sequence). The CDR3 protein is CSARGDHTDTQYF. DNA for the CDR3: TGCAGTGCTAGGGGGGACCACACAGATACGCAGTATTTT.

The rearrangement joins TRBV28 to TRBJ2-7, with D perhaps TRBD2 (6 bases). CDR3 length: 14 residues. CDR1 and CDR2 (germline): MDHEN, SYDVKM. V lost 3 bases and J lost 3, with 12 bases in between. DNA of the CDR3: TGTGCCAGCAGTTTCGGCGGGACGATCTACGAGCAGTACTTC. The encoded protein is CASSFGGTIYEQYF.

The chain has TRBV3-1 and TRBJ2-3; 8 bases agree with TRBD2. Trimming at V came to 6 bases and at J to 1 base, leaving 6 bases not matched to a gene. Germline V gives CDR1 LGHDT, CDR2 YNNKEL (reference sequence). The CDR3 has 15 residues. The CDR3 sequence is CASSRSGARTDTQYF. In DNA, the CDR3 is TGTGCCAGCAGTCGTAGCGGGGCCCGCACAGATACGCAGTATTTT.

This sequence joins TRBV5-1 and TRBJ2-1, with 9 bases identical to TRBD2. This CDR3 spans 19 amino acids. From germline, CDR1 is SGHRS and CDR2 YFSETQ. V gave up 0 bases and J gave up 0 bases; unmatched junction bases: 10. CDR3 bases: TGCGCCAGCAGCTTGGGAGGTAGCGGGAGCCCTGGCTCCTACAATGAGCAGTTCTTC. Amino acids: CASSLGGSGSPGSYNEQFF.

The genes are TRBV7-9 and TRBJ2-7, with TRBD1 matching 7 bases. V was pared by 3 bases and J by 4 bases, with 3 bases of the junction left unmatched. The CDR3 loop spans 13 amino acids. Germline CDR1 SEHNR, CDR2 FQNEAQ (reference sequence). This CDR3 reads CASSFSRGYEQYF. CDR3 sequence (DNA): TGTGCCAGCAGCTTCAGCAGGGGGTACGAGCAGTACTTC.

J is TRBJ2-3 and V is TRBV6-1; TRBD1 matches 10 bases. Germline lookup yields CDR1 MNHNS and CDR2 SASEGT. The CDR3 spans 15 residues. Trimming removed 4 bases from V and 3 bases from J; junction bases left unmatched: 4. The CDR3 bases are TGTGCCAGCAGTGGACAGGGGGCGAGGACAGATACGCAGTATTTT. Protein sequence: CASSGQGARTDTQYF.